This T cell receptor (beta chain) was sequenced for a study of memory CD4+ T cells and cytomegalovirus serostatus. Study-level findings and limits: Repertoires predicted CMV serostatus with median bootstrapped AUC of roughly 0.96.

V lost 5 bases, J lost 9 bases, and 15 bases stayed unmatched. CDR1 is SGHAT, CDR2 FQNNGV, per germline. The CDR3 runs to 15 residues. Concerning this clone: The antigen is undetermined.

The sort gate was single viable CD3+CD4+CD8-CD45RO+ cells for memory CD4+ T cells. Sequenced by immunoSEQ multiplex PCR; TCRdb stores in-frame clones only, minus some. The sample consists of approximately 26,000 clones, over 70% of them appearing once. The chain is built from TRBV11-2 and TRBJ1-2; 7 nucleotides line up with TRBD1. The receptor was derived from an adult in good health and CMV-seronegative. Source material: memory CD4+ T cells from blood. For the CDR3, the DNA is TGTGCCAGCAGCGCCCGGAGGGGGGACAGAGCCAGCTACACCTTC. Protein: CASSARRGDRASYTF.